This entry concerns a single T cell receptor beta chain. Its antigen remains unknown. The CDR3 totals 13 residues. Germline lookup yields CDR1 MNHEY and CDR2 SMNVEV (reference sequence). V was cut by 6 bases and J by 3 bases, with 9 bases left in between. The study ran its PCR with 60 Vbeta and 13 Jbeta primers. TCRdb's copy holds only in-frame clones and misses some; the assay was immunoSEQ multiplex PCR. The sample has over 150,000 clones; roughly four fifths are singletons. The sample comes from a study of cytomegalovirus exposure and HLA in healthy donors. Findings and caveats of the study: Upon later analysis, TCR association rates were observed to vary by HLA locus, being highest for DRB1 and lowest for HLA-C. In a later analysis, at a false discovery rate of 0.05, 16,951 TCR beta sequences were associated with HLA alleles. Evidence from a later analysis indicated that most CMV-associated TCR beta chains looked HLA-restricted.

The chain links TRBV27 to TRBJ1-5; D is undetermined. The sequence was collected from a male donor in good health and CMV-seronegative. The specimen sequenced was PBMCs. The CDR3 is CASRPNANQPQHF. The CDR3 DNA reads as TGTGCCAGCAGACCTAACGCCAATCAGCCCCAGCATTTT.